This paragraph covers one TCR beta chain sequence. The source of the sample is a study of blood T cell repertoires in COVID-19. Turning to the study itself: Italy, Spain and the United States were the sources of the convalescent and acute COVID-19 samples. In each case, the material was cDNA or gDNA derived from T cells, B-cell-depleted T cells, or PBMCs.

CDR1 and CDR2 (germline): SGHNT, YYREEE (reference sequence). This CDR3 has 15 amino acids. Unmatched junction bases numbered 10, after V lost 4 bases and J lost 5 bases. In the original workflow: Estimation of nucleated cell counts was performed using reference gene primer amplification. TCRdb's table, derived via immunoSEQ multiplex PCR, lists solely in-frame clones and lacks some. V, J and clone size were drawn from that table, and D and trimming were deduced from the DNA. This table has about 410,000 clones, around nine tenths appearing once. Sequenced input: peripheral blood. The chain joins TRBV5-4 to TRBJ1-2; TRBD1 matches 8 bases. The source is a woman aged 40 to 50 with COVID-19, enrolled during active disease. The CDR3: CASSRVGQEIYGYTF. CDR3 sequence (DNA): TGTGCCAGCAGCCGGGTGGGACAGGAGATATATGGCTACACCTTC.